This TCR beta chain appears in the sequencing data of a study of T cell responses to AZD1222 COVID-19 vaccine (dated by TCRdb to the early 2020s). Background for the entire study: TCR sequencing covered about 230 trial participants: nearly 210 given two doses of AZD1222 and approximately 26 given two doses of MenACWY control vaccine. Enrollment into the trials was organized by age into subgroups of 18-55, 56-69 and 70-plus years, and those subgroups contained roughly 150, 30 and 60 TCR-sequenced participants, respectively. What the study reported, not specific to this receptor: In the small 56-69-year group, the increase in depth fell short of significance, most likely because of low power. Participants were mostly white British, with more females than males. The authors suggested clonal diversity may have been underestimated. CD4 TCRs associated with the vaccine covered the entire spike protein, and the dominant responses were in regions 160-218 and 743-854. Spike-specific TCR breadth and depth rose significantly after two AZD1222 doses compared with day 0 and with MenACWY recipients. Because no day 14 peak-response samples were available, repertoires were characterized only after the peak T cell response. Conclusions about previously exposed vaccinees are limited because only six or seven AZD1222 recipients were SARS-CoV-2 seropositive at baseline. Epitopes outside the regions mutated in the B.1.351 and B.1.1.7 variants were reportedly recognized by nearly half of the unique spike-specific TCRs.

Remarks on this clone: Which antigen it targets is not known. There are no base qualities to consult, and no much larger clone falls within one base.

The CDR3 regions of human TCRbeta chains were analyzed by immunosequencing. The original pipeline was this. Repertoire TCRs were matched against a reference library of SARS-CoV-2-specific TCRs generated with the MIRA antigen-specificity platform. Breadth was defined as the fraction of unique TCRs that were SARS-CoV-2-associated, and depth was defined as the fraction of total T cells that were SARS-CoV-2-associated. Using the MIRA data, each spike-specific TCR was assigned both to the spike region to which the TCR was reactive and to a CD4 or CD8 class. Log10-transformed breadth and depth values were compared by one-way ANOVA with Sidak's multiple comparisons tests. TCRdb took this table from immuneACCESS and kept in-frame rearrangements with V and J called. Such tables lack part of the clones; where checked against another copy, unresolved V genes explain under half of the gap, and the rest is unexplained. V, J and clone size reflect that table, while D and trimming were determined from the DNA. The sample table records over 130,000 clones; over 75% of these occur just once. Of the sample, under 4% falls within the top ten clones.

The time point label of this sample denotes: about 28 days (+/-7) after the second vaccine dose. AZD1222 recipients with second doses at about 4 weeks or about 12 weeks were pooled, because spike-specific TCR depth and breadth did not differ between schedules. Vaccinee samples were obtained from the UK trials COV001 and COV002, which included a single-blind randomized controlled phase 2/3 trial of AZD1222 (ChAdOx1 nCoV-19) in healthy adults. For TCRbeta chain sequencing, PBMC samples were collected from trial participants at day 0 and at day 28 after the second dose. Trimming takes 4 bases off V and 2 bases off J; junction bases not matched to a gene: 7. The CDR3 has 16 amino acids, counting the end cysteine and phenylalanine. CDR3 DNA only is kept here, 48 bases in frame from base 1. Taken from the germline V gene (reference sequence), the CDR1 and CDR2 loops are SGHNT and YYREEE.

The sample was peripheral blood, taken 28 days after the second AZD1222 dose. This sequence originates from an adult who received the AZD1222 COVID-19 vaccine. The chain is encoded by TRBV5-4 joined to TRBJ2-7; 12 nucleotides in the junction match TRBD2. Here is the DNA: TGTGCCAGCAGCATTGGGACTAGCGGGCCTCCCTACGAGCAGTACTTC. It codes for CASSIGTSGPPYEQYF.